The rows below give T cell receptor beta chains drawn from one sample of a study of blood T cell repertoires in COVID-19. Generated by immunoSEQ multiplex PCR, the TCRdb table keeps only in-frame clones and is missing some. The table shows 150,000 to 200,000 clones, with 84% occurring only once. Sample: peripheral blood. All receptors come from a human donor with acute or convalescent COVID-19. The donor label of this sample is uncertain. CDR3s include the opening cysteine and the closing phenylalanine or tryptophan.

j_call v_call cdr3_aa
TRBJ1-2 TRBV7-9 CASTSTGNYGYTF
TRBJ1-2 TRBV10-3 CAIRADRAVGGYTF
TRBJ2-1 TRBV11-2 CASSRRTGNSDEQFF
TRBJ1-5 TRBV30 CAWRGQGANNQPQHF
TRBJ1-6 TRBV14 CASSQYRTLSSPLHF
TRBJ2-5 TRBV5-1 CASSLERGLAGEGETQYF
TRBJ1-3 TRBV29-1 CSVEGGTGRAGNTIYF
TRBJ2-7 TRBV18 CASSLRPGDEQYF
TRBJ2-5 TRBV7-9 CASSPGLAGAQETQYF
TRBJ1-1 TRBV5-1 CASNLNGNTEAFF
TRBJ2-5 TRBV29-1 CSVEGLHQETQYF
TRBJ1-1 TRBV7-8 CASSAQGQGGGTEAFF
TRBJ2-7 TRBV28 CASLADGGLYEQYF
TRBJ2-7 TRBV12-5 CASGLNRGGFNEQYF
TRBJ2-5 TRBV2 CASSNDRGAGETQYF